This is a list of T cell receptor beta chains from one sample in a study of spatial heterogeneity in lung cancer. TCRdb processed the 5' RACE reads anew with MiXCR; each CDR3 protein has one entry. The table has tens of thousands of distinct CDR3 sequences, 7.5% to 8% seen once. Source: PBMCs, taken at surgery. The receptors were sampled from a male donor with early-stage non-small cell lung cancer. Each CDR3 is given with its conserved first and last residue. Fields, in order: D gene, V gene, J gene, clone size, CDR3 DNA, CDR3 protein. A D gene is named only where the DNA matches it firmly. Not all rows give a size; the values are once, few, many and, for expanded clones, a class.

>NA|TRBV6-2/TRBV6-3|TRBJ2-7|few
TGTGCCAGCAGTTATTTGCAGGGCAACTTCTCCTACGAGCAGTACTTC
CASSYLQGNFSYEQYF
>TRBD1|TRBV27|TRBJ1-1|NA
TGTGCCAGCAGACCCCTCCTGACAGGGCGTGAAGCTTTCTTT
CASRPLLTGREAFF
>NA|TRBV20-1|TRBJ2-2|few
TGCAGTGCTAGAGAGGAGGGGGCGCCGAACACCGGGGAGCTGTTTTTT
CSAREEGAPNTGELFF
>NA|TRBV20-1|TRBJ1-1|NA
TGCAGTGCTAGACCCGGGGGGAACACTGAAGCTTTCTTT
CSARPGGNTEAFF
>NA|TRBV10-3|TRBJ2-5|NA
TGTGCCATCAGTGATTTGGCAGAAGAGACCCAGTACTTC
CAISDLAEETQYF
>NA|TRBV7-9|TRBJ1-2|many
TGTGCCAGCAGCTTACTCCCCGACGATGGCTACACCTTC
CASSLLPDDGYTF
>NA|TRBV6-2/TRBV6-3|TRBJ2-3|few
TGTGCCACCAGGGGGGCAGTGTATACGCAGTATTTT
CATRGAVYTQYF
>NA|TRBV7-2|TRBJ1-1|many
TGTGCCAGCAGTCCACAGGGCGACGGGACTGAAGCTTTCTTT
CASSPQGDGTEAFF
>TRBD1|TRBV5-4|TRBJ1-2|few
TGTGCCAGCAGCTTGGGCAGTCCCGGGACAGGGGTCTATGGCTACACCTTC
CASSLGSPGTGVYGYTF
>NA|TRBV19|TRBJ2-1|NA
TGTGCCAGTAGTAGCCGTTATTTTGATAGCCGGGAACGCTCCTACAATGAGCAGTTCTTC
CASSSRYFDSRERSYNEQFF
>TRBD1|TRBV7-7|TRBJ1-1|few
TGTGCTAGCAGCCGTTATACAGGGGGCAAAACTGAAGCTTTCTTT
CASSRYTGGKTEAFF
>NA|TRBV12-3/TRBV12-4|TRBJ2-7|NA
TGTGCCAGCGCCCGAGGGGGGGGACTAACCTACGAGCAGTACTTC
CASARGGGLTYEQYF
>NA|TRBV6-5|TRBJ2-7|few
TGTGCCAGCAGTACCCCTAGGGAGCCCTACGAGCAGTACTTC
CASSTPREPYEQYF
>NA|TRBV9|TRBJ1-6|NA
TGTGCCAGCAGCGTAAAGCCCGAGGTTAGACCTCTAAATTCACCCCTCCACTTT
CASSVKPEVRPLNSPLHF
>NA|TRBV20-1|TRBJ2-1|NA
TGCAGTGCTAGAGGGCGGGATCGTGGGGAGCAGTTCTTC
CSARGRDRGEQFF
>NA|TRBV28|TRBJ1-2|many
TGTGCCAGCAGCCCTCAACATGGCTACACCTTC
CASSPQHGYTF
>NA|TRBV29-1|TRBJ1-1|many
TGCAGCGTTGAGAGGGTCCTTATGGACACTGAAGCTTTCTTT
CSVERVLMDTEAFF
>TRBD1|TRBV19|TRBJ1-5|many
TGTGCCAGTAGTATGACAGGGGACAATCAGCCCCAGCATTTT
CASSMTGDNQPQHF
>NA|TRBV9|TRBJ1-1|many
TGTGCCAGCAGCGTAGTGGTGAACACTGAAGCTTTCTTT
CASSVVVNTEAFF
>NA|TRBV27|TRBJ2-3|NA
TGTGCCAGCAGTTCATTCGTTTTGACAGATACGCAGTATTTT
CASSSFVLTDTQYF
>NA|TRBV7-3|TRBJ2-3|many
TGTGCCAGCAGCCCCGGGACGACTAGCACAGATACGCAGTATTTT
CASSPGTTSTDTQYF
>NA|TRBV29-1|TRBJ2-5|many
TGCAGCGTTGAAGAGAGGACCGGCTTGACCCAGTACTTC
CSVEERTGLTQYF
>TRBD2|TRBV7-3|TRBJ2-3|many
TGTGCCAGCAGCTCCAGCGGGGGCTACGGGGGATATACGCAGTATTTT
CASSSSGGYGGYTQYF